The rows below give T cell receptor beta chains drawn from one sample of a study of blood T cells in healthy people across ages. TCRdb re-analysed the 5' RACE reads in MiXCR, keeping a single row per CDR3 protein. The sample carries roughly 700,000 distinct CDR3 sequences, around 48% recorded once. The sequencing sample was made of blood. The source is a woman aged 55 to 70 in good health. Each CDR3 is given with its conserved first and last residue. A D gene is named only where the DNA matches it firmly. A row's size may be missing; if present it is once, few, many or a size class.

clone size | J gene | D gene | V gene | CDR3 DNA | CDR3 protein
. | TRBJ1-2 | . | TRBV3-1 | TGTGCCAGCAGCCAAGCCTCCGGGGGCCCCTATGGCTACACCTTC | CASSQASGGPYGYTF
. | TRBJ2-5 | TRBD2 | TRBV20-1 | TGCAGTGTTAAGCTAGCGGGACGACAAGAGACCCAGTACTTC | CSVKLAGRQETQYF
. | TRBJ2-3 | TRBD2 | TRBV7-9 | TGTGCCAGCAGCTTAGGTTTAAGGCGGGAGGACTCAGATACGCAGTATTTT | CASSLGLRREDSDTQYF
. | TRBJ2-7 | . | TRBV13 | TGTGCCAGCAGCCCATTAGGGCAGCCCTACGAGCAGTACTTC | CASSPLGQPYEQYF
. | TRBJ1-1 | . | TRBV12-5 | TGTGCTAGTGGTTTGGGGCCGAACACTGAAGCTTTCTTT | CASGLGPNTEAFF
. | TRBJ2-1 | . | TRBV6-5 | TGTGCCAGCAGTTCCAGACTAAATAGGTTCTTC | CASSSRLNRFF
once | TRBJ2-1 | . | TRBV20-1 | TGCAGTGCTAGAGGTCGCTCTAGATTTATGGGTAATGAGCAGTTCTTC | CSARGRSRFMGNEQFF
. | TRBJ2-3 | . | TRBV15 | TGTGCCACCAGCGATCAGGGTTTGGGAGATACGCAGTATTTT | CATSDQGLGDTQYF
. | TRBJ1-4 | . | TRBV29-1 | TGCAGCGCCTCCGGGTCGAGCCATGAAAAACTGTTTTTT | CSASGSSHEKLFF
. | TRBJ2-3 | TRBD1 | TRBV7-9 | TGTGCCAGCAGCCCGGGGGACAGGGATCCAGATACGCAGTATTTT | CASSPGDRDPDTQYF
. | TRBJ2-5 | TRBD1 | TRBV28 | TGTGCCAGCAGTTTACCCGGGACAGGTCGCTGGGAGCAGTACTTC | CASSLPGTGRWEQYF
. | TRBJ2-7 | TRBD2 | TRBV20-1 | TGCAGTGCGGACGGGACTAGCGACACTGCTAACAATGAGCAGTACTTC | CSADGTSDTANNEQYF
. | TRBJ2-7 | TRBD2 | TRBV20-1 | TGCAGTGCCGAGGAACAGCTAGCGGGAGTTAAATACGAGCAGTACTTC | CSAEEQLAGVKYEQYF
. | TRBJ2-4 | TRBD1 | TRBV20-1 | TGCAGTGCTCACGACAGGGCTGGGAACATTCAGTACTTC | CSAHDRAGNIQYF
. | TRBJ2-1 | TRBD1 | TRBV28 | TGTGCCAGCAGTCAACCGGGACAGGGATCTAGCAAACGGTTCTTC | CASSQPGQGSSKRFF
. | TRBJ2-3 | TRBD2 | TRBV20-1 | TGCAGTGCTATAGAGCGGGAGGCCAGCACAGATACGCAGTATTTT | CSAIEREASTDTQYF
. | TRBJ2-7 | . | TRBV4-1 | TGCGCCAGCAGCCAATTTACAGGTTCTCCTCCCTACGAGCAGTACTTC | CASSQFTGSPPYEQYF
. | TRBJ1-4 | . | TRBV14 | TGTGCCAGCAGCCACGCAACTGCAGGGCGTGGGAATGAAAAACTGTTTTTT | CASSHATAGRGNEKLFF
. | TRBJ2-2 | . | TRBV5-1 | TGCGCCAGCAGAATCAATCTGAACACCGGGGAGCTGTTTTTT | CASRINLNTGELFF
few | TRBJ2-6 | TRBD1 | TRBV9 | TGTGCCAGCAGCCCTACCGGGACAGTCTCTGGGGCCAACGTCCTGACTTTC | CASSPTGTVSGANVLTF
. | TRBJ2-1 | TRBD2 | TRBV6-1 | TGTGCCAGCGGGTGGACTAGCGAGTACAACGAGCAGTTCTTC | CASGWTSEYNEQFF
few | TRBJ1-2 | . | TRBV18 | TGTGCCAGCTCACCACCGACCAGCCGCGGGCCTTATGGCTACACCTTC | CASSPPTSRGPYGYTF
. | TRBJ1-6 | . | TRBV5-1 | TGCGCCAGCAGCTTAGAGGGCAGCTCCTCTTCACCCCTCCACTTT | CASSLEGSSSSPLHF
once | TRBJ2-1 | TRBD2 | TRBV28 | TGTGCCAGCAAGACTAGCGGGAGGTCATATGAGCAGTTCTTC | CASKTSGRSYEQFF
. | TRBJ2-7 | . | TRBV2 | TGTGCCAGCAGTGGGCGGTGGGAGCAGTACTTC | CASSGRWEQYF
. | TRBJ2-5 | . | TRBV18 | TGTGCCAGCTCACCACCGGGAAAGGGAGAGACCCAGTACTTC | CASSPPGKGETQYF
once | TRBJ1-2 | . | TRBV7-9 | TGTGCCAGCAGCTGGACCGGGACACGATCGACTAACTATGGCTACACCTTC | CASSWTGTRSTNYGYTF
. | TRBJ2-6 | . | TRBV6-5 | TGTGCCAGCCCAGGGAATGTTGCTTCTGGGGCCAACGTCCTGACTTTC | CASPGNVASGANVLTF
few | TRBJ2-3 | TRBD2 | TRBV29-1 | TGCAGCGTTGTGGCGGGGGGACGCACAGATACGCAGTATTTT | CSVVAGGRTDTQYF